Following are 10 T cell receptor beta chains from one sample sequenced in a study of shared clonotypes between healthy human individuals. Profiling relied on immunoSEQ multiplex PCR, and the TCRdb table lists in-frame clones only, not all of them. The repertoire holds some 2.4 million clones, with approximately 93% as singletons. The material sequenced was naive CD4+ T cells from PBMCs. Subset in this sample: CD45RA+ positively selected. The receptors come from a man between 18 and 29 years old in good health. Some clones in this sample may be carry-over from other donors' samples.

This chain joins TRBV5-1 and TRBJ2-2; TRBD2 matches 11 bases. The CDR3 runs 15 residues. The germline V gene encodes CDR1 SGHRS and CDR2 YFSETQ. V trimming: 3 bases; J trimming: 3 bases; junction bases outside the gene matches: 1. CDR3 in amino acids: CASSSLAGDTGELFF. The DNA of the CDR3 is TGCGCCAGCAGCTCACTAGCGGGAGACACCGGGGAGCTGTTTTTT.

The rearrangement joins TRBV11-3 to TRBJ2-7; D possibly uses TRBD1 or TRBD2 (6 bases each). CDR1 and CDR2 from the germline V gene are SGHNT and YENEEA. Trimming took off 3 bases at V and 5 bases at J, with 14 bases between the two ends. The CDR3 is 14 amino acids. CDR3 sequence reads: CASSFSPGANEQYF. The CDR3 DNA reads as TGTGCCAGCAGCTTCTCTCCGGGGGCGAACGAGCAGTACTTC. The full variable domain, its missing parts supplied by reference TRBV11-3 and TRBJ2-7, is EAGVVQSPRYKIIEKKQPVAFWCNPISGHNTLYWYLQNLGQGPELLIRYENEEAVDDSQLPKDRFSAERLKGVDSTLKIQPAELGDSAVYLCASSFSPGANEQYFGPGTRLTVT.

The chain employs TRBV9 and TRBJ2-5; D is unclear. V shed 2 bases and J shed 2 bases, with 7 bases lying between them. Germline CDR1 reads SGDLS; CDR2 reads YYNGEE. The CDR3 runs 13 residues. DNA of the CDR3: TGTGCCAGCAGCGTGAGGATTCAAGAGACCCAGTACTTC. It translates to CASSVRIQETQYF.

As concerns this clone: The same CDR3 also results from other DNA sequences found in this sample. This chain links TRBV18 with TRBJ2-7; possible D gene TRBD1, 6 bases. V lost 3 bases, J lost 0 bases, and 9 bases lay in between. In germline, CDR1 is KGHSH, CDR2 LQKENI. The CDR3 loop spans 14 amino acids. This CDR3 is CASSPNRDSYEQYF. In DNA form, the CDR3 reads TGTGCCAGCTCACCCAACAGGGACTCCTACGAGCAGTACTTC.

The gene calls are TRBV2 and TRBJ2-3; the D is unclear. Trimming took 1 base from V and 0 from J, leaving 11 bases between them. The CDR3 sequence is 16 residues long. Germline CDR1 and CDR2: SNHLY and FYNNEI. Here the CDR3 reads CASSEVSRVSTDTQYF. CDR3 sequence (DNA): TGTGCCAGCAGTGAAGTGTCTCGTGTTAGCACAGATACGCAGTATTTT. Full variable domain (missing parts from reference TRBV2 and TRBJ2-3): EPEVTQTPSHQVTQMGQEVILRCVPISNHLYFYWYRQILGQKVEFLVSFYNNEISEKSEIFDDQFSVERPDGSNFTLKIRSTKLEDSAMYFCASSEVSRVSTDTQYFGPGTRLTVL.

This clone is a singleton in its sample. The gene calls are TRBV7-9 and TRBJ2-3, with 8 bases identical to TRBD1. This CDR3 has 15 amino acids. Germline lookup yields CDR1 SEHNR and CDR2 FQNEAQ (reference sequence). V was pared by 5 bases and J by 4 bases, with 8 bases of the junction left unmatched. The chain's CDR3 is CASSTWTGSADTQYF. CDR3 bases: TGTGCCAGCAGCACCTGGACAGGGTCGGCAGATACGCAGTATTTT.

The rearrangement joins TRBV5-1 to TRBJ2-1; tentative D call: TRBD2 (5 bases). Per the germline V gene, CDR1 is SGHRS and CDR2 is YFSETQ. Trimming stripped 0 bases from V and 10 bases from J, with 11 bases between. The CDR3 contains 13 residues. This chain's CDR3 is CASSLALRGEQFF. In DNA form, the CDR3 reads TGCGCCAGCAGCTTGGCTCTGCGAGGGGAGCAGTTCTTC.

The rearrangement links TRBV21-1 to TRBJ1-1; the listed D gene, TRBD1, was not tested against the DNA. TRBV21-1 is a listed pseudogene. This CDR3 spans 15 amino acids. The CDR3 DNA reads TGTGCCAGCCGATATACAGGGGGTTTGTACACTGAAGCTTTCTTT. It translates to CASRYTGGLYTEAFF.

The chain couples TRBV6-1 to TRBJ2-7, with 8 bases that match TRBD2. Germline CDR1 and CDR2: MNHNS and SASEGT. V was clipped by 5 bases and J by 5 bases; unmatched bases: 8. This CDR3 region has 14 residues. CDR3 bases: TGTGCCAGCAGTCCCGGGAGGGCCGCGGACGAGCAGTACTTC. Translation: CASSPGRAADEQYF.

V is TRBV15 and J is TRBJ2-7; D not resolved. Germline V lookup: CDR1 LNHNV, CDR2 YYDKDF (reference sequence). The CDR3 spans 13 residues. The ends were cut back, 1 base at V and 1 base at J, with 5 bases in the middle. Here the CDR3 reads CATSRGFSYEQYF. The CDR3 nucleotides are TGTGCCACCAGCAGAGGCTTTTCCTACGAGCAGTACTTC.